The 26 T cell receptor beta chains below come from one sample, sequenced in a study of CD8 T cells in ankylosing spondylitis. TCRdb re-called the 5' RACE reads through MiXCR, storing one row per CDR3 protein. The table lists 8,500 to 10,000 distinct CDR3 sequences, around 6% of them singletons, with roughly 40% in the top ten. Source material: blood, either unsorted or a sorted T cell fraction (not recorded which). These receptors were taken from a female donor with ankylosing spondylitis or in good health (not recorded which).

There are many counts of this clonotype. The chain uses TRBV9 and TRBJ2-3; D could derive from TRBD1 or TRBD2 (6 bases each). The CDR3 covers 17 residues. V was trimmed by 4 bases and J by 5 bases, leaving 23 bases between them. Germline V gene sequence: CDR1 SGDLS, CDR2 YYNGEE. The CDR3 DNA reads TGTGCCAGCAGCCCACGCCCCGGGGGCGGGACGCAAGATACGCAGTATTTT. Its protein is CASSPRPGGGTQDTQYF.

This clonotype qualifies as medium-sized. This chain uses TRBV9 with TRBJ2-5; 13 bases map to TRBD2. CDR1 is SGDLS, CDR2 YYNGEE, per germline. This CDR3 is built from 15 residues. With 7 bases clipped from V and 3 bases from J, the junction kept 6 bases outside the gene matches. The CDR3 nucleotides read TGTGCCAGCGGGACTAGCGGGACCCCCGAAGAGACCCAGTACTTC. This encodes CASGTSGTPEETQYF.

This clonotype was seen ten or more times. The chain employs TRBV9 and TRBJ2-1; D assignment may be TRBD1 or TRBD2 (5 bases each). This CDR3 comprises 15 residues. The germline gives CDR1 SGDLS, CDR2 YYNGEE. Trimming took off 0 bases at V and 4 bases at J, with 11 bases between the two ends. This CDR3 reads CASSVAGLQYNEQFF. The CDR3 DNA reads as TGTGCCAGCAGCGTAGCGGGGCTCCAATACAATGAGCAGTTCTTC.

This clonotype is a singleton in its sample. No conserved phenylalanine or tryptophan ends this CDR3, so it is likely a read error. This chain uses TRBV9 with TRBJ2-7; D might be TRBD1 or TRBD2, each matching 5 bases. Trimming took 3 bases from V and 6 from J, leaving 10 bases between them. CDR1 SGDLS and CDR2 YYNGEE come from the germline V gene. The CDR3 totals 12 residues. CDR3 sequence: CASSASGGEQYL. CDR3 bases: TGTGCCAGCAGCGCCAGTGGGGGCGAGCAGTACCTC.

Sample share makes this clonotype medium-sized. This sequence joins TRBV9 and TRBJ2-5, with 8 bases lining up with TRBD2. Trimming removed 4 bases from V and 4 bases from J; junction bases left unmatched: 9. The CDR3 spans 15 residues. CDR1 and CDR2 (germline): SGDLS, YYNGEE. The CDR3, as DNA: TGTGCCAGCAGCCCCTTCGGGGGGGGAGGAGAGACCCAGTACTTC. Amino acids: CASSPFGGGGETQYF.

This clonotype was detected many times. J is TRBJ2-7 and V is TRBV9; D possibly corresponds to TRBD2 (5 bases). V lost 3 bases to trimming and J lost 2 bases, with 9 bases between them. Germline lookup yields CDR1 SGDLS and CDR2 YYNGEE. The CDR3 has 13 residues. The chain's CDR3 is CASSGRGAYEQYF. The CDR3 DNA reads TGTGCCAGCAGCGGTCGGGGAGCCTACGAGCAGTACTTC.

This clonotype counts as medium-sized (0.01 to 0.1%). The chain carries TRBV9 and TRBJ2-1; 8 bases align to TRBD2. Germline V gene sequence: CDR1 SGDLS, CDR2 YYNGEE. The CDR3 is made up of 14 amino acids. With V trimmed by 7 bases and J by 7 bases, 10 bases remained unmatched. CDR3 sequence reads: CASGSGTLWNEQFF. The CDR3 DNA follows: TGTGCCAGCGGTAGCGGGACCCTCTGGAATGAGCAGTTCTTC. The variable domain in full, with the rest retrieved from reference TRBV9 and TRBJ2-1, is DSGVTQTPKHLITATGQRVTLRCSPRSGDLSVYWYQQSLDQGLQFLIQYYNGEERAKGNILERFSAQQFPDLHSELNLSSLELGDSALYFCASGSGTLWNEQFFGPGTRLTVL.

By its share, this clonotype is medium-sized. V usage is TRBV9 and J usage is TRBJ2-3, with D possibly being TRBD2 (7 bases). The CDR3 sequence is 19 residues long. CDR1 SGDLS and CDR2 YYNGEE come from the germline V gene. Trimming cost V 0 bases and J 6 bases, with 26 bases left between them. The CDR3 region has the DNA TGTGCCAGCAGCGTAGTCGCCACTGTGCGGGGGCCACCTCTGGATACGCAGTATTTT. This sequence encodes CASSVVATVRGPPLDTQYF.

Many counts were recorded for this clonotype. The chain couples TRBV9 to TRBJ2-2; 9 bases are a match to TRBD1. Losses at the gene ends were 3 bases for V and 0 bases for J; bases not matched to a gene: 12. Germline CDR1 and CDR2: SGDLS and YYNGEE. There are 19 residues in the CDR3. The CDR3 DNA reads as TGTGCCAGCAGCGCTATCCGGACAGGGGAAATCCCGAACACCGGGGAGCTGTTTTTT. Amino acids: CASSAIRTGEIPNTGELFF.

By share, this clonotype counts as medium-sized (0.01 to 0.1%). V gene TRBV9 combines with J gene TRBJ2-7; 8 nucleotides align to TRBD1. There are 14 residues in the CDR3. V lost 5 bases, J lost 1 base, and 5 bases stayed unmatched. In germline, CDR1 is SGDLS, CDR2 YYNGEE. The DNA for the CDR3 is TGTGCCAGCAGTAGACAGGGGAGTTCCTACGAGCAGTACTTC. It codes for CASSRQGSSYEQYF.

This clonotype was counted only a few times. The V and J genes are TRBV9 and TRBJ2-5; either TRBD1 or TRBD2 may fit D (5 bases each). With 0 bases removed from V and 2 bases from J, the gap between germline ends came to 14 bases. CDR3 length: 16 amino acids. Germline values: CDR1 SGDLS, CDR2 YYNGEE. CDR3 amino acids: CASSVGRLGEQETQYF. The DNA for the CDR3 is TGTGCCAGCAGCGTAGGTCGGCTGGGGGAACAAGAGACCCAGTACTTC.

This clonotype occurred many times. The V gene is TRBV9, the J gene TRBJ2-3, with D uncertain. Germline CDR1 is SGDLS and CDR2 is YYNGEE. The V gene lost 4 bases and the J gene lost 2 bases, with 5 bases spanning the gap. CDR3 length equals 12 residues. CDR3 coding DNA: TGTGCCAGCAGCAGACCCACAGATACGCAGTATTTT. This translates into CASSRPTDTQYF.

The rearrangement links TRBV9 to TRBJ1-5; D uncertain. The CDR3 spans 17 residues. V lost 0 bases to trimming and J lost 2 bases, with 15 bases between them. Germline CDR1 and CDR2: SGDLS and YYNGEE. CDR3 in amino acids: CASSVGPSFEGNQPQHF. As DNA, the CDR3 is TGTGCCAGCAGCGTAGGACCATCCTTCGAGGGCAATCAGCCCCAGCATTTT.

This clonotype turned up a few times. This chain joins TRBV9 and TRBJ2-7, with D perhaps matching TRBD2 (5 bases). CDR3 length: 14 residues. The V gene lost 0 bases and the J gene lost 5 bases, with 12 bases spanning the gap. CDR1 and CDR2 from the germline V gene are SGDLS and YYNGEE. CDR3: CASSVGGLAHEQYF. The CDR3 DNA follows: TGTGCCAGCAGCGTAGGAGGGTTAGCCCACGAGCAGTACTTC.

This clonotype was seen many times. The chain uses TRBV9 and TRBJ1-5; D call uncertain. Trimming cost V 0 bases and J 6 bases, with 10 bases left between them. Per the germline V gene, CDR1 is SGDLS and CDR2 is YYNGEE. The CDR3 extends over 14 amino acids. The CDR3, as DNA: TGTGCCAGCAGCGTAGGAGACACGGGTCAGCCCCAGCATTTT. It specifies CASSVGDTGQPQHF.

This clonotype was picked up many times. The DNA for the CDR3 is TGTGCCAGCAGCGTAGGCGGGAGGGGGAATGAGCAGTTCTTC. It is translated as CASSVGGRGNEQFF. The chain has TRBV9 and TRBJ2-1, with 9 bases fitting TRBD2. CDR1 and CDR2 from the germline V gene are SGDLS and YYNGEE. This CDR3 spans 14 amino acids. J was trimmed by 7 bases and V by 0 bases; bases with no gene match: 2.

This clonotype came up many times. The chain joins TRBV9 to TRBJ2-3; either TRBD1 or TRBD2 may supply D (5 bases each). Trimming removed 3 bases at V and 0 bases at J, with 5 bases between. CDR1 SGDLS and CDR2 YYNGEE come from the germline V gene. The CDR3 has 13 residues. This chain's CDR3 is CASSGGSTDTQYF. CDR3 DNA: TGTGCCAGCAGCGGGGGGAGCACAGATACGCAGTATTTT.

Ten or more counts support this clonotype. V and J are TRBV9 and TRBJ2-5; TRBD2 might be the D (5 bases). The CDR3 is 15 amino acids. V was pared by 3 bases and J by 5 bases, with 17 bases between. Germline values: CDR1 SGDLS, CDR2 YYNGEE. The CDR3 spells CASSARLNVAETQYF. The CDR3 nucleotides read TGTGCCAGCAGCGCAAGACTAAACGTAGCGGAGACCCAGTACTTC.

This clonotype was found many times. CDR3 amino acids: CASSRGGAAYEQYF. CDR3 coding DNA: TGTGCCAGCAGCCGCGGGGGGGCTGCCTACGAGCAGTACTTC. The chain is built from TRBV9 and TRBJ2-7; 9 bases align to TRBD2. In germline, CDR1 is SGDLS, CDR2 YYNGEE. This CDR3 is built from 14 residues. The V and J ends lost 4 bases and 2 bases, in that order; junction bases with no gene match: 4.

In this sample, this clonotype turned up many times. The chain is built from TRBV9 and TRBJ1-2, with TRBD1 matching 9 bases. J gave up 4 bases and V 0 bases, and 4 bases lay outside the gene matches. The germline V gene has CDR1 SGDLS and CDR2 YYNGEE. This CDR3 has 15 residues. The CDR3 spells CASSVAGQGIYGYTF. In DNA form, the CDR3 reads TGTGCCAGCAGCGTAGCCGGACAGGGGATCTATGGCTACACCTTC.

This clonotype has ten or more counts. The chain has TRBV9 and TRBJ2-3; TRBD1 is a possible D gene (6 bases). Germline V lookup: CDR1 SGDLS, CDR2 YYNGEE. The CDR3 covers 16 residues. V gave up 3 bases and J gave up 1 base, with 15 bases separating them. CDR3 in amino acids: CASSDSQGWGTDTQYF. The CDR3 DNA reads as TGTGCCAGCAGCGACTCTCAGGGGTGGGGCACAGATACGCAGTATTTT.

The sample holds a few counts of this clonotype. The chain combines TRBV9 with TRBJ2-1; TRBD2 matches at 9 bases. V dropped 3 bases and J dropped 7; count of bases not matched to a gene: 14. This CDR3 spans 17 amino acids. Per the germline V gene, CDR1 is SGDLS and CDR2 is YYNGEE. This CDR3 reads CASSENKAGGSWNEQFF. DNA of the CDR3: TGTGCCAGCAGCGAGAATAAAGCGGGAGGCTCCTGGAATGAGCAGTTCTTC.

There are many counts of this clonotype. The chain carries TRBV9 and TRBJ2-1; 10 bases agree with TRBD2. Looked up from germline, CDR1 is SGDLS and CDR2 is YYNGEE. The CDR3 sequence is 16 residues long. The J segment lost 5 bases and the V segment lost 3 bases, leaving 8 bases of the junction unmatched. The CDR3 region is CASSAPLAGENNEQFF. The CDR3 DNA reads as TGTGCCAGCAGCGCCCCGCTAGCGGGGGAGAACAATGAGCAGTTCTTC. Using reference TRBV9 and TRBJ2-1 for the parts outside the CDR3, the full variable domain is DSGVTQTPKHLITATGQRVTLRCSPRSGDLSVYWYQQSLDQGLQFLIQYYNGEERAKGNILERFSAQQFPDLHSELNLSSLELGDSALYFCASSAPLAGENNEQFFGPGTRLTVL.

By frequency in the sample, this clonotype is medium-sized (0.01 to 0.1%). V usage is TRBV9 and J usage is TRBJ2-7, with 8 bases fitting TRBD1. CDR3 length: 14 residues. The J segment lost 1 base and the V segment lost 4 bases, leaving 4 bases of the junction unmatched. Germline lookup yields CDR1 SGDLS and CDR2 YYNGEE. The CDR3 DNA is TGTGCCAGCAGCCCCGGGACAGGATCCTACGAGCAGTACTTC. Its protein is CASSPGTGSYEQYF. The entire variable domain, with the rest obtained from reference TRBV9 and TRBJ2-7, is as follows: DSGVTQTPKHLITATGQRVTLRCSPRSGDLSVYWYQQSLDQGLQFLIQYYNGEERAKGNILERFSAQQFPDLHSELNLSSLELGDSALYFCASSPGTGSYEQYFGPGTRLTVT.

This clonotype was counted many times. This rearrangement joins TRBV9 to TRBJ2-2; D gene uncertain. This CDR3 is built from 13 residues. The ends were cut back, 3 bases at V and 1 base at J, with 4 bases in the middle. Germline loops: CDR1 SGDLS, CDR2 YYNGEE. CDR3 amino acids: CASSAVNTGELFF. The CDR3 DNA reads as TGTGCCAGCAGCGCGGTGAACACCGGGGAGCTGTTTTTT. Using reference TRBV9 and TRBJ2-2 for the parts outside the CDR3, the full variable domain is DSGVTQTPKHLITATGQRVTLRCSPRSGDLSVYWYQQSLDQGLQFLIQYYNGEERAKGNILERFSAQQFPDLHSELNLSSLELGDSALYFCASSAVNTGELFFGEGSRLTVL.

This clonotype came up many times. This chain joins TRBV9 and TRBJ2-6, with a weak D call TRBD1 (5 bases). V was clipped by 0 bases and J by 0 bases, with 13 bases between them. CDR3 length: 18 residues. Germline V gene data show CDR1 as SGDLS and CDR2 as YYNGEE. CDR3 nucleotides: TGTGCCAGCAGCGTAGACGACAGACCCTTCTCTGGGGCCAACGTCCTGACTTTC. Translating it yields CASSVDDRPFSGANVLTF.